The 12 T cell receptor beta chains below come from one sample, sequenced in a study of technical replicates of blood from a few donors. Generated by immunoSEQ multiplex PCR, the TCRdb table keeps only in-frame clones and is missing some. The sample has 55,000 to 80,000 clones; just under 97% are singletons. Material: T cells isolated from PBMCs. The origin of the receptors is a human donor in good health.

The V call is TRBV27, the J call TRBJ2-7, with 8 positions matching TRBD1. This CDR3 has 14 amino acids. Germline V gene data show CDR1 as MNHEY and CDR2 as SMNVEV (reference sequence). V lost 4 bases, J lost 2 bases, and 4 bases stayed unmatched. The CDR3 loop is CASSSDRDPYEQYF. For the CDR3, the DNA is TGTGCCAGCAGTTCGGACAGGGACCCCTACGAGCAGTACTTC.

This chain links TRBV7-6 with TRBJ1-3; D is unresolved. The CDR3 extends over 15 amino acids. Looked up from germline, CDR1 is SGHVS and CDR2 is FNYEAQ. V lost 1 base to trimming and J lost 2 bases, with 9 bases between them. The CDR3 sequence is CASSLGGSAGNTIYF. In nucleotides, the CDR3 is TGTGCCAGCAGCTTAGGCGGTAGCGCTGGAAACACCATATATTTT.

V is TRBV13 and J is TRBJ1-3; 10 bases align to TRBD1. V dropped 6 bases and J dropped 0; count of bases not matched to a gene: 2. Germline values: CDR1 PRHDT, CDR2 FYEKMQ (reference sequence). CDR3 length: 15 amino acids. The CDR3 DNA reads TGTGCCAGCAGAGGGACAGGGGTCTCTGGAAACACCATATATTTT. It yields the protein CASRGTGVSGNTIYF.

V and J are TRBV6-1 and TRBJ1-5; D may be TRBD1 (5 bases). The CDR3 totals 17 residues. CDR1 is MNHNS and CDR2 is SASEGT in the germline V gene. V was trimmed by 1 base and J by 5 bases, leaving 18 bases between them. CDR3 sequence (DNA): TGTGCCAGCAGTGAAGGCCCCTGGAGGGGCAGTGATCAGCCCCAGCATTTT. It yields the protein CASSEGPWRGSDQPQHF.

In DNA, the CDR3 is TGCATCGCCCGGGGACAGGGGGACTATGGCTACACCTTC. As protein: CIARGQGDYGYTF. The chain carries TRBV29-1 and TRBJ1-2; 11 positions match TRBD1. CDR1 and CDR2 (germline): SQVTM, ANQGSEA. The CDR3 has 13 amino acids.

This sequence joins TRBV4-1 and TRBJ1-1; D perhaps matches TRBD1 (5 bases). This CDR3 is 18 amino acids long. The germline V gene has CDR1 MGHRA and CDR2 YSYEKL. The V end was cut by 1 base, the J end by 0 bases, with 18 bases between. The CDR3 DNA reads TGCGCCAGCAGCCAAGGAGTCGTCCGGGAGGGGATGAACACTGAAGCTTTCTTT. Protein product: CASSQGVVREGMNTEAFF.

The V gene is TRBV19, the J gene TRBJ2-1, with TRBD1 matching over 8 bases. CDR1 is LNHDA, CDR2 SQIVND, per germline (reference sequence). V shed 5 bases and J 0 bases; nucleotides not matched to a gene: 9. The CDR3 is 17 residues long. CDR3: CASSGLGQASSYNEQFF. The CDR3 bases are TGTGCCAGTAGTGGGTTGGGACAGGCGAGCTCCTACAATGAGCAGTTCTTC. Drawing the rest from reference TRBV19 and TRBJ2-1, the complete variable domain is DGGITQSPKYLFRKEGQNVTLSCEQNLNHDAMYWYRQDPGQGLRLIYYSQIVNDFQKGDIAEGYSVSREKKESFPLTVTSAQKNPTAFYLCASSGLGQASSYNEQFFGPGTRLTVL.

The rearrangement joins TRBV11-3 to TRBJ1-2; 12 bases agree with TRBD1. V lost 6 bases to trimming and J lost 6 bases; unmatched junction nucleotides: 2. The CDR3 extends over 13 amino acids. Germline lookup yields CDR1 SGHNT and CDR2 YENEEA. The CDR3 DNA reads as TGTGCCAGCAGGGGACAGGGGGCGAATGGCTACACCTTC. Translated, it gives CASRGQGANGYTF.

The chain carries TRBV4-1 and TRBJ2-1; 7 bases align to TRBD1. The germline V gene encodes CDR1 MGHRA and CDR2 YSYEKL. Unmatched junction bases numbered 5, after V lost 1 base and J lost 8 bases. CDR3 size: 14 residues. The CDR3 DNA reads as TGCGCCAGCAGCCAAGCCCGACAGGGCGATGAGCAGTTCTTC. It encodes CASSQARQGDEQFF.

J is TRBJ1-2 and V is TRBV7-9; D may be TRBD1 (6 bases). Germline CDR1 is SEHNR and CDR2 is FQNEAQ (reference sequence). Trimming shortened V by 1 base and J by 0 bases, and 9 bases separated the two germline ends. CDR3 length equals 15 residues. DNA for the CDR3: TGTGCCAGCAGCTTAGGCAGGGGAGCTAACTATGGCTACACCTTC. Translation: CASSLGRGANYGYTF.

V usage is TRBV10-1 and J usage is TRBJ1-4, with 8 bases matching TRBD1. The CDR3 is made up of 14 amino acids. J gave up 4 bases and V 6 bases, and 4 bases lay outside the gene matches. From germline, CDR1 is WNHNN and CDR2 SYGVQD (reference sequence). Written as DNA, the CDR3 is TGCGCCAGCAGCAGTGGACAGGGTAATGAAAAACTGTTTTTT. Translation: CASSSGQGNEKLFF.

The CDR3 region is CATNNRVRDEQYF. In DNA form, the CDR3 reads TGTGCCACCAACAACAGGGTTAGGGACGAGCAGTACTTC. The genes are TRBV15 and TRBJ2-7, with TRBD1 as a possible D gene (6 bases). V lost 7 bases, J lost 5 bases, and 15 bases lay in between. This CDR3 is built from 13 residues. CDR1 is LNHNV and CDR2 is YYDKDF in the germline V gene (reference sequence).